This entry concerns a single T cell receptor beta chain. The antigen is undetermined. This entry belongs to a study of response to subunit inactivated influenza vaccine. Findings of the study overall: New T cells are recruited in small numbers by each seasonal influenza vaccination, according to the authors' suggestion.

TCRdb redid the calling of the RT-PCR reads with MiXCR, one entry per CDR3 protein. Found here are about half a million distinct CDR3 sequences, less than 30% of them singletons; the top ten hold approximately 2%. This CDR3 spans 13 amino acids. The germline CDR1 and CDR2 sequences are SEHNR and FQNEAQ (reference sequence). V dropped 5 bases and J dropped 4 bases, with 10 bases sitting between them. The V call is TRBV7-9, the J call TRBJ2-3; D gene unclear. Sequencing was performed on CD4+ T cells sorted from PBMCs, taken about 5 days after vaccination. The source of this sequence is a man aged 45-65 years who received an inactivated influenza vaccine. The CDR3 reads CASSIGEADTQYF. The CDR3 nucleotides are TGTGCCAGCAGCATCGGAGAGGCAGATACGCAGTATTTT. The full variable domain, completed using reference TRBV7-9 and TRBJ2-3, is DTGVSQNPRHKITKRGQNVTFRCDPISEHNRLYWYRQTLGQGPEFLTYFQNEAQLEKSRLLSDRFSAERPKGSFSTLEIQRTEQGDSAMYLCASSIGEADTQYFGPGTRLTVL.